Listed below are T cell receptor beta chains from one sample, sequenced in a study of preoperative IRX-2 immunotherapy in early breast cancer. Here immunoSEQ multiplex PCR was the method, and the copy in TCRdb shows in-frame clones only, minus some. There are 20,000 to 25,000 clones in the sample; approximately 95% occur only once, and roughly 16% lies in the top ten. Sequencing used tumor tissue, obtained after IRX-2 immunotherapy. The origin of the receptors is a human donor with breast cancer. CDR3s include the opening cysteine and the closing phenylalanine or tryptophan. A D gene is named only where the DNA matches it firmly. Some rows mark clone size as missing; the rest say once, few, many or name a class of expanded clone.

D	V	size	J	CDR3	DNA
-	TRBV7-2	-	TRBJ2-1	CASSLAQVNEQFF	TGTGCCAGCAGCTTAGCGCAAGTCAATGAGCAGTTCTTC
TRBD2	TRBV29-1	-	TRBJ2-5	CSVASGEETQYF	TGCAGCGTTGCGAGCGGGGAAGAGACCCAGTACTTC
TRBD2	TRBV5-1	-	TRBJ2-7	CASSQTSGRPYEQYF	TGCGCCAGCAGCCAGACTAGCGGGAGGCCCTACGAGCAGTACTTC
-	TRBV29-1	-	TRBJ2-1	CSVESSNEQFF	TGCAGCGTTGAATCTTCCAATGAGCAGTTCTTC
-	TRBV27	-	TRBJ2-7	CASSLGGVDYEQYF	TGTGCCAGCAGTTTAGGGGGCGTAGACTACGAGCAGTACTTC
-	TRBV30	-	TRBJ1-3	CAWSVSGRSGNTIYF	TGTGCCTGGAGTGTATCGGGGAGGTCTGGAAACACCATATATTTT
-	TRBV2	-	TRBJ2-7	CASSAAYEQYF	TGTGCCAGCAGTGCCGCCTACGAGCAGTACTTC
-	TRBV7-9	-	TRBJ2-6	CASSFTVGSGANVLTF	TGTGCCAGCAGCTTCACAGTGGGCTCTGGGGCCAACGTCCTGACTTTC
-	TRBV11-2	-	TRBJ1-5	CASSLTPNQPQHF	TGTGCCAGCAGCTTAACCCCGAATCAGCCCCAGCATTTT
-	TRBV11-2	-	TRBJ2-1	CASSLAGGLDFEQFF	TGTGCCAGCAGCTTAGCAGGAGGCTTGGATTTTGAGCAGTTCTTC
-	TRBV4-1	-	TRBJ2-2	CASSPPWGRSAGELFF	TGCGCCAGCAGCCCTCCGTGGGGGAGGTCTGCCGGGGAGCTGTTTTTT
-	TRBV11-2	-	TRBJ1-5	CASSLVPSNQPQHF	TGTGCCAGCAGCTTAGTGCCTAGCAATCAGCCCCAGCATTTT
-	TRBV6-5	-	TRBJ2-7	CASTRTDTYEQYF	TGTGCCAGCACGCGGACGGATACTTACGAGCAGTACTTC
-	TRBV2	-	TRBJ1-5	CASSGQANQPQHF	TGTGCCAGCAGTGGACAGGCAAATCAGCCCCAGCATTTT
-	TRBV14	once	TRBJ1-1	CASSHGLNTEAFF	TGTGCCAGCAGCCACGGATTGAACACTGAAGCTTTCTTT
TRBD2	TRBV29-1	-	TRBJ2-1	CSVGPAGELRNEQFF	TGCAGCGTTGGCCCAGCGGGGGAACTAAGGAATGAGCAGTTCTTC
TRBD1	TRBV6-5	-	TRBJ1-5	CASSTYRGSSQPQHF	TGTGCCAGCAGTACCTACAGGGGAAGTAGTCAGCCCCAGCATTTT
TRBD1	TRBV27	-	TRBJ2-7	CASSPLGQGRSEQYF	TGTGCCAGCAGTCCCCTAGGACAGGGTCGTAGCGAGCAGTACTTC
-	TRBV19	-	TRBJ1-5	CASRPGLYNQPQHF	TGTGCCAGTAGACCGGGACTGTACAATCAGCCCCAGCATTTT
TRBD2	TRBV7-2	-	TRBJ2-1	CASSPRRREGPGGQNEQFF	TGTGCCAGCAGCCCACGACGGCGGGAGGGCCCAGGGGGACAGAATGAGCAGTTCTTC
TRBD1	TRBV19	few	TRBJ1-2	CASRSGGKNYGYTF	TGTGCCAGTAGATCAGGGGGAAAGAACTATGGCTACACCTTC
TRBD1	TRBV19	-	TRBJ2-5	CASSISTGAQETQYF	TGTGCCAGTAGTATATCGACAGGGGCCCAAGAGACCCAGTACTTC
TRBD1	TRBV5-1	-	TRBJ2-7	CASSFQGAAYEQYF	TGCGCCAGCAGCTTTCAGGGGGCGGCCTACGAGCAGTACTTC
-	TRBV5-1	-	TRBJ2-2	CASSLEAGLNTGELFF	TGCGCCAGCAGCTTAGAAGCGGGTCTGAACACCGGGGAGCTGTTTTTT
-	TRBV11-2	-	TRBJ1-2	CASSSRQAFYGYTF	TGTGCCAGCAGCTCCCGACAGGCCTTCTATGGCTACACCTTC
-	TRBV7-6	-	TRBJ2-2	CASSEDVGRTGELFF	TGTGCCAGCAGCGAGGACGTCGGAAGGACCGGGGAGCTGTTTTTT
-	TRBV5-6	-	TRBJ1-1	CASSLEDPGRGRAFF	TGTGCCAGCAGCTTGGAGGACCCTGGTCGCGGGAGAGCTTTCTTT
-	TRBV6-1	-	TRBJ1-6	CASNHGSSYNSPLHF	TGTGCCAGCAATCATGGGAGCTCCTATAATTCACCCCTCCACTTT
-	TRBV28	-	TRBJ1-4	CASSFQTDRFASENEKLFF	TGTGCCAGCAGTTTCCAGACGGACAGATTCGCCTCTGAAAATGAAAAACTGTTTTTT
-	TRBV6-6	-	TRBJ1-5	CASSLQGNSNQPQHF	TGTGCCAGCAGCCTACAGGGAAATAGCAATCAGCCCCAGCATTTT
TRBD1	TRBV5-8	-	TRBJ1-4	CASSFGGQGDEKLFF	TGTGCCAGCAGCTTTGGAGGACAGGGCGATGAAAAACTGTTTTTT
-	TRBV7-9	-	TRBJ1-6	CASSRGTLTLHF	TGTGCCAGCAGCCGAGGGACCTTGACCCTCCACTTT
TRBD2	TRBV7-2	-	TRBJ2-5	CASSLAGGGETQYF	TGTGCCAGCAGCTTAGCGGGCGGGGGTGAGACCCAGTACTTC
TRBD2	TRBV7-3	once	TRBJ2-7	CASSLRGREGPYEQYF	TGTGCCAGCAGCTTAAGGGGGCGGGAGGGACCCTACGAGCAGTACTTC
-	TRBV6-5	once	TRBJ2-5	CASSYSGGLETQYF	TGTGCCAGCAGTTACTCGGGGGGCCTAGAGACCCAGTACTTC
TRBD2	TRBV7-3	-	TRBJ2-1	CASSSTGTSGGSEQFF	TGTGCCAGCAGCAGCACCGGGACTAGCGGGGGCAGTGAGCAGTTCTTC
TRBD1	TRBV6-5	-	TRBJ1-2	CASSYRGTGYGYTF	TGTGCCAGCAGTTACCGAGGGACAGGGTACGGCTACACCTTC
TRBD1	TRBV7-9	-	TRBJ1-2	CASSLDRGVGYTF	TGTGCCAGCAGCTTAGACAGGGGAGTTGGCTACACCTTC
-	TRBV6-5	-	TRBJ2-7	CAPGDRQYF	TGTGCCCCAGGGGATAGGCAGTACTTC
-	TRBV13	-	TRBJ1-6	CASSLGQSLSPLHF	TGTGCCAGCAGCTTAGGCCAGAGCCTTTCACCCCTCCACTTT
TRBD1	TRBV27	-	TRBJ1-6	CASSFRQGRNNSPLHF	TGTGCCAGCAGTTTCCGACAGGGGAGAAATAATTCACCCCTCCACTTT
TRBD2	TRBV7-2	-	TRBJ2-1	CASSLVSGNTNEQFF	TGTGCCAGCAGCTTAGTTAGCGGGAATACCAATGAGCAGTTCTTC
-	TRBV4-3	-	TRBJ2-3	CASSSDSPLTDTQYF	TGCGCCAGCAGCTCCGACAGCCCGCTCACAGATACGCAGTATTTT
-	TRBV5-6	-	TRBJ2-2	CASSLRGAAGELFF	TGTGCCAGCAGCTTAAGAGGGGCGGCCGGGGAGCTGTTTTTT
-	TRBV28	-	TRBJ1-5	CASSLGVAGTQPQHF	TGTGCCAGCAGTTTAGGGGTCGCAGGAACTCAGCCCCAGCATTTT
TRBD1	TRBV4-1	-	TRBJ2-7	CASSPTGQGGYEQYF	TGCGCCAGCAGCCCCACTGGACAGGGTGGGTACGAGCAGTACTTC
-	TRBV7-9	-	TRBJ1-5	CASSFGDRGNQPQHF	TGTGCCAGCAGCTTCGGGGATAGGGGCAATCAGCCCCAGCATTTT